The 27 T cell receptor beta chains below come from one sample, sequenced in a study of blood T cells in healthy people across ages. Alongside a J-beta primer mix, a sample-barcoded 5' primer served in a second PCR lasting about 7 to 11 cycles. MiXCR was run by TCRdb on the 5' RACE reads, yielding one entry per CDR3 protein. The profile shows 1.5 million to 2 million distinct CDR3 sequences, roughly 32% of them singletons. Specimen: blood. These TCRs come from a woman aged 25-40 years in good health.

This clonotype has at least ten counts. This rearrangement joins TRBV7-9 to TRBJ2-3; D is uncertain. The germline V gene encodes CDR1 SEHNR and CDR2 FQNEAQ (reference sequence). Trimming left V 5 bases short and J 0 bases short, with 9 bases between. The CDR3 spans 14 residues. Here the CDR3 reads CASSRSGSTDTQYF. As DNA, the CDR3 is TGTGCCAGCAGCCGTAGTGGGAGCACAGATACGCAGTATTTT. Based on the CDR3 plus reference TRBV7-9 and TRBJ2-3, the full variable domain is DTGVSQNPRHKITKRGQNVTFRCDPISEHNRLYWYRQTLGQGPEFLTYFQNEAQLEKSRLLSDRFSAERPKGSFSTLEIQRTEQGDSAMYLCASSRSGSTDTQYFGPGTRLTVL.

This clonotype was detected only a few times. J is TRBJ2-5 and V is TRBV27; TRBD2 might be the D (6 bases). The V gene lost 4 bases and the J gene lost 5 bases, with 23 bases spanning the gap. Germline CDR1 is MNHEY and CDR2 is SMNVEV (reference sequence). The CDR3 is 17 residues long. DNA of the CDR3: TGTGCCAGCAGTTCATCCCGGGACTCCGTCCGGGGGGAGACCCAGTACTTC. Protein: CASSSSRDSVRGETQYF.

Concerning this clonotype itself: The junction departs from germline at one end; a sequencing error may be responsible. The chain's CDR3 is CASSLTDAPGELFF. Written as DNA, the CDR3 is TGTGCCAGCAGCTTAACGGACGCCCCCGGGGAGTTGTTTTTT. The rearrangement uses TRBV7-3 and TRBJ2-2; a weak D match, TRBD2 (5 bases). Germline V gene data show CDR1 as SGHTA and CDR2 as FQGTGA. This CDR3 contains 14 residues.

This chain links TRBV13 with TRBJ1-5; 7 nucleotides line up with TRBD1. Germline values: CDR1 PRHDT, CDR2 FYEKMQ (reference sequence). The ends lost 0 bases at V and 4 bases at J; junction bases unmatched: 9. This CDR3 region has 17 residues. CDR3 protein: CASSLGPGGYLNQPQHF. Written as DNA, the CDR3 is TGTGCCAGCAGCTTAGGTCCAGGGGGTTACTTGAATCAGCCCCAGCATTTT.

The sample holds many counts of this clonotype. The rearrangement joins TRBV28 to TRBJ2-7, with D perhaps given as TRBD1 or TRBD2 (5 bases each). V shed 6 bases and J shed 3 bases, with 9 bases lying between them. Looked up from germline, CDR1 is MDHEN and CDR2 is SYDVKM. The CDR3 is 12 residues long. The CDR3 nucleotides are TGTGCCAGCAGCCGGGACGTCTACGAGCAGTACTTC. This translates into CASSRDVYEQYF.

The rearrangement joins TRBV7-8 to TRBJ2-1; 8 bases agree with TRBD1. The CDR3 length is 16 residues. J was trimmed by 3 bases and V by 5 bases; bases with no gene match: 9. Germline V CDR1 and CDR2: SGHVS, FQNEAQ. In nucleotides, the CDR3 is TGTGCCAGCAGCCCCGAGGACAGGGCCTACTACAATGAGCAGTTCTTC. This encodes CASSPEDRAYYNEQFF.

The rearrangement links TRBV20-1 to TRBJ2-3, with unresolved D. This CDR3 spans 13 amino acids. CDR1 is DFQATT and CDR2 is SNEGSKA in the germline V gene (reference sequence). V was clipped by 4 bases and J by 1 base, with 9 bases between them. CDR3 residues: CSAKFMGTDTQYF. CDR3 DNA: TGCAGTGCTAAATTTATGGGCACAGATACGCAGTATTTT.

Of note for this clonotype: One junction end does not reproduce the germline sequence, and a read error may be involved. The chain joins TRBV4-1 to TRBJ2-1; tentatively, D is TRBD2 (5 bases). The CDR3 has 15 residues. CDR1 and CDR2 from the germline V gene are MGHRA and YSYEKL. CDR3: CTSSQLPSYGNEQFF. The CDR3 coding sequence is TGCACCAGCAGCCAGCTACCTAGCTATGGCAATGAGCAGTTCTTC.

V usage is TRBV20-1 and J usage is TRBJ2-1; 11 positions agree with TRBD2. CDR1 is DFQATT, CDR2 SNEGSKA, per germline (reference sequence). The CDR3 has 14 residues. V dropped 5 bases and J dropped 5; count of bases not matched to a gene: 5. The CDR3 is CSAFSGRGDNEQFF. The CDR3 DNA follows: TGCAGTGCTTTTAGCGGGAGGGGTGACAATGAGCAGTTCTTC.

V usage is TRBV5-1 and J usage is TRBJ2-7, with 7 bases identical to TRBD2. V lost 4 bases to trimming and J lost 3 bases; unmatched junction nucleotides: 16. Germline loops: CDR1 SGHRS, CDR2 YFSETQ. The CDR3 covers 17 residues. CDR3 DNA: TGCGCCAGCAGCCCCCTGGGAGCGGGAATGCGTTACTACGAGCAGTACTTC. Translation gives CASSPLGAGMRYYEQYF. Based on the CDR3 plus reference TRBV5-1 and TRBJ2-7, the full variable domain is KAGVTQTPRYLIKTRGQQVTLSCSPISGHRSVSWYQQTPGQGLQFLFEYFSETQRNKGNFPGRFSGRQFSNSRSEMNVSTLELGDSALYLCASSPLGAGMRYYEQYFGPGTRLTVT.

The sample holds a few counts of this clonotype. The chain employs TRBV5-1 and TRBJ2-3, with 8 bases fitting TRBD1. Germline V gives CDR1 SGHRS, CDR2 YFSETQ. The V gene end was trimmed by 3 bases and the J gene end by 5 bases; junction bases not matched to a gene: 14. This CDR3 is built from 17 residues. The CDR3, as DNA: TGCGCCAGCAGCTCCATCTCAGACAGGGGAAATGGAGATACGCAGTATTTT. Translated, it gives CASSSISDRGNGDTQYF.

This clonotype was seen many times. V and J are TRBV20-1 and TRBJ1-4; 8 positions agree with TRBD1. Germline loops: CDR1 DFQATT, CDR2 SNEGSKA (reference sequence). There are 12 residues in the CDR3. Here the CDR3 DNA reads TGCGGGGCGGACAGGGAAGATGAAAAACTGTTTTTT. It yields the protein CGADREDEKLFF.

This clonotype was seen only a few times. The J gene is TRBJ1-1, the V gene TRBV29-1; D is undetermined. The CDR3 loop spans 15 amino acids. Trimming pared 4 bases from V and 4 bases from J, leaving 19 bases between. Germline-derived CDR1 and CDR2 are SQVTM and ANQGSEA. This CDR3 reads CSVVLEGQRFTEAFF. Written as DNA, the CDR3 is TGCAGCGTTGTCCTGGAGGGTCAGAGGTTCACTGAAGCTTTCTTT.

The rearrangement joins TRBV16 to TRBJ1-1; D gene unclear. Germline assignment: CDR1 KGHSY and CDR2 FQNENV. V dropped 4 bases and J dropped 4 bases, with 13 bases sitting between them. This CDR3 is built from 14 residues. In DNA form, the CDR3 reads TGTGCCAGCAGCCCTTCTCCGTGGGGCACTGAAGCTTTCTTT. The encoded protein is CASSPSPWGTEAFF.

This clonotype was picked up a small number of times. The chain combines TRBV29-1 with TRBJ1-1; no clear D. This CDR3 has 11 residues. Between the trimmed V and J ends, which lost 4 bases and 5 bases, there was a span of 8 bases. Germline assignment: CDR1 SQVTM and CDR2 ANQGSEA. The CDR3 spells CSVGEGTEAFF. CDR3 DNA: TGCAGCGTTGGGGAGGGAACTGAAGCTTTCTTT.

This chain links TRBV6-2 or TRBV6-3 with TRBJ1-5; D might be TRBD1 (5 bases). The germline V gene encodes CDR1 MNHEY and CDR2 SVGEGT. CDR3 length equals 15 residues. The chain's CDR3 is CVGSALWGSGQPQHF. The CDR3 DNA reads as TGTGTCGGCAGTGCCCTTTGGGGGTCCGGTCAGCCCCAGCATTTT.

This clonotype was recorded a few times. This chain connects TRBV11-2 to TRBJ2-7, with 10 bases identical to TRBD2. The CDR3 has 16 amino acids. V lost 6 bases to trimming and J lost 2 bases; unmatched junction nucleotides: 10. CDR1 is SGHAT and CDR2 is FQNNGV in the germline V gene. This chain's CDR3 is CASSGLAGVMAYEQYF. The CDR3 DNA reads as TGTGCCAGCAGTGGGCTAGCGGGAGTGATGGCCTACGAGCAGTACTTC.

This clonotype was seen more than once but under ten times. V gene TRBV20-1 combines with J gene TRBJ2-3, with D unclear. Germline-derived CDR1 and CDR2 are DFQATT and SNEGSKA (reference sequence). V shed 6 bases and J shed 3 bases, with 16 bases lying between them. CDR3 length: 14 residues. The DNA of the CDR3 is TGCAGTGCCGGAAGGAGTTTACCGACAGATACGCAGTATTTT. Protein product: CSAGRSLPTDTQYF.

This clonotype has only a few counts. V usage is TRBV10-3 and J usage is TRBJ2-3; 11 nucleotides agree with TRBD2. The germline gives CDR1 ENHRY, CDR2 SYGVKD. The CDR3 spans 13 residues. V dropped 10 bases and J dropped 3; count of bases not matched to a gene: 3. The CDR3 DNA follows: TGTGCCACAACTAGCGGGAGTACAGATACGCAGTATTTT. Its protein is CATTSGSTDTQYF.

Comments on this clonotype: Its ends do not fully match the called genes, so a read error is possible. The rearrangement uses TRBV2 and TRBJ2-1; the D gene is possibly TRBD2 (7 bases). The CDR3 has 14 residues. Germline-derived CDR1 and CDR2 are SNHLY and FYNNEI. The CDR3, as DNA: TGTGCCAGCAGCCAAGGAGGGGGGGTTAATGAGCAGTGCTTC. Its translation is CASSQGGGVNEQCF.

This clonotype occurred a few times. This CDR3 reads CASSQYRLTDTETQYF. CDR3 bases: TGTGCCAGCTCACAATACCGACTTACCGATACGGAGACCCAGTACTTC. The chain carries TRBV18 and TRBJ2-5, with D unresolved. Germline lookup yields CDR1 KGHSH and CDR2 LQKENI. The CDR3 runs 16 residues. Trimming shortened V by 4 bases and J by 5 bases, and 20 bases separated the two germline ends.

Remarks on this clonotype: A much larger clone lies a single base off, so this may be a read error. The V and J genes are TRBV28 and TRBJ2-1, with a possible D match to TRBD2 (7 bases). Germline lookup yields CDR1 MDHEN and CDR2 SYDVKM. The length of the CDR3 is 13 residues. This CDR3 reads CTSSLGGGYEQFF. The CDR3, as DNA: TGTACCAGCAGTTTAGGGGGGGGCTATGAGCAGTTCTTC.

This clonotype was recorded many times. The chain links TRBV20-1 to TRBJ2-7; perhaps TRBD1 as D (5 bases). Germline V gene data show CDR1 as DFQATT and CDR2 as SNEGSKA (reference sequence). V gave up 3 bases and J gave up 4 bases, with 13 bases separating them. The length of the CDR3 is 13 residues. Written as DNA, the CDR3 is TGCAGTGCTAGCTTACAGGCCGGGTACGAGCAGTACTTC. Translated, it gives CSASLQAGYEQYF.

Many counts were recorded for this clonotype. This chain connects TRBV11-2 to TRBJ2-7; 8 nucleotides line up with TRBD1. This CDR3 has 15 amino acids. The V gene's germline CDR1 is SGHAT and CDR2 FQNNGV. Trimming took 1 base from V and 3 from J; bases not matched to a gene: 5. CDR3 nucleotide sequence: TGTGCCAGCAGCTTAGGATCAGGGGGCGGCTACGAGCAGTACTTC. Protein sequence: CASSLGSGGGYEQYF.

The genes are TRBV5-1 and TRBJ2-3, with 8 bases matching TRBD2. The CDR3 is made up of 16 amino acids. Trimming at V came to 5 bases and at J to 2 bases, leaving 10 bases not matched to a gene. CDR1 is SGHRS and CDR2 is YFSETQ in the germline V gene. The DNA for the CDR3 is TGCGCCAGCAGACCTATAGCGGGGCCGCCCACAGATACGCAGTATTTT. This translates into CASRPIAGPPTDTQYF.

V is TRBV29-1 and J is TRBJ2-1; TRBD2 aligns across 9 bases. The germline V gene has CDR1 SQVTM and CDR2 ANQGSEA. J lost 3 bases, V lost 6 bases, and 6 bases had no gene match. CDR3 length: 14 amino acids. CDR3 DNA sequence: TGCAGCGTAATAGCGGGGGTATACTACAATGAGCAGTTCTTC. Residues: CSVIAGVYYNEQFF.

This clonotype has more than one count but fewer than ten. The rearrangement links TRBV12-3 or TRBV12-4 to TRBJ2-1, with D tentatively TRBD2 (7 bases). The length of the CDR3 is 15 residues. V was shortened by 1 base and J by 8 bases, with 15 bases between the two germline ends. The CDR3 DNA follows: TGTGCCAGCAGTTTAGAGGGTTCGGGGGGCCATGAGCAGTTCTTC. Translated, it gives CASSLEGSGGHEQFF.